The clone carrying this T cell receptor (beta chain) has a count of ten or more. CDR1 and CDR2 from the germline V gene are SGHNT and YENEEA. Trimming took 5 bases from V and 6 from J, leaving 21 bases between them. The CDR3 is 16 residues long. The source material, RNA transcripts, was used to amplify TCR beta CDR3 regions. First-round RT-PCR of the TCR CDR3 relied on the HTBI primer set. Using its own MiXCR run on the multiplex PCR reads, TCRdb lists one record per CDR3 protein. The sample has about 400,000 distinct CDR3 sequences, around 25% seen once. The data are from a study of T cells in Graves' hyperthyroidism and ophthalmopathy.

The chain couples TRBV11-3 to TRBJ2-3, with D maybe TRBD2 (5 bases). The receptor was isolated from a man aged 50-59 years with Graves' hyperthyroidism. The sequencing sample was made of blood. The CDR3, as DNA: TGTGCCAGCAGCCCCAAGTCGGCTAGCTTTGGGGATACGCAGTATTTT. The encoded protein is CASSPKSASFGDTQYF.